This record covers a single T cell receptor beta chain. Other DNA variants within this sample encode the same CDR3. These data originate in a study of blood T cell repertoires in COVID-19. Overall study context: The cDNA or gDNA used as material had been derived from T cells, B-cell-depleted T cells, or PBMCs.

V was pared by 1 base and J by 3 bases, with 12 bases between. This CDR3 is 15 amino acids long. Germline values: CDR1 SGHVS, CDR2 FNYEAQ. Clones were read by immunoSEQ multiplex PCR, and TCRdb kept only the in-frame ones, dropping some. The data contain around 190,000 clones, around 85% of them singletons. V is TRBV7-6 and J is TRBJ1-1, with D perhaps TRBD1 (5 bases). Sequenced material: peripheral blood. The clonotype comes from a man aged 50 to 60 with active or convalescent COVID-19. The CDR3 DNA reads TGTGCCAGCAGCTTAGAGGCGTGGGGGGACACTGAAGCTTTCTTT. This gives the protein CASSLEAWGDTEAFF.